The subject of this entry is one T cell receptor (beta chain). Its specificity is unknown. This sample is drawn from a study of cytomegalovirus exposure and HLA in healthy donors. The CDR3 is 14 residues long. After removal of 2 bases from V and 5 bases from J, the junction contained 6 bases not matched to a gene. The V gene's germline CDR1 is KGHSH and CDR2 LQKENI. Study conclusions and caveats: Sequence variants that were highly shared formed a cluster that was likely a sequencing artifact.

PCR primers comprised 60 Vbeta and 13 Jbeta primers. Original processing methods: In a later analysis, the count reached 75 million to 90 million unique TCR beta chains, with about 9.9 million shared. Repertoires were generated with immunoSEQ multiplex PCR, while TCRdb's copy carries only in-frame clones and drops some. V, J and clone size derive from that table, while D and trimming were established from the DNA sequence. This specimen shows fewer than 200,000 clones; the ten leading clones hold 6.5%. Sequencing was carried out using PBMCs. This clonotype originated in a man aged 30 to 45 in good health and CMV-seronegative. The genes are TRBV18 and TRBJ2-7; 7 positions match TRBD1. For the CDR3, the DNA is TGTGCCAGCTCACCAGGAGGCCAGGGGGACGAGCAGTACTTC. Its translation: CASSPGGQGDEQYF. The entire variable domain, with the rest obtained from reference TRBV18 and TRBJ2-7, is as follows: NAGVMQNPRHLVRRRGQEARLRCSPMKGHSHVYWYRQLPEEGLKFMVYLQKENIIDESGMPKERFSAEFPKEGPSILRIQQVVRGDSAAYFCASSPGGQGDEQYFGPGTRLTVT.